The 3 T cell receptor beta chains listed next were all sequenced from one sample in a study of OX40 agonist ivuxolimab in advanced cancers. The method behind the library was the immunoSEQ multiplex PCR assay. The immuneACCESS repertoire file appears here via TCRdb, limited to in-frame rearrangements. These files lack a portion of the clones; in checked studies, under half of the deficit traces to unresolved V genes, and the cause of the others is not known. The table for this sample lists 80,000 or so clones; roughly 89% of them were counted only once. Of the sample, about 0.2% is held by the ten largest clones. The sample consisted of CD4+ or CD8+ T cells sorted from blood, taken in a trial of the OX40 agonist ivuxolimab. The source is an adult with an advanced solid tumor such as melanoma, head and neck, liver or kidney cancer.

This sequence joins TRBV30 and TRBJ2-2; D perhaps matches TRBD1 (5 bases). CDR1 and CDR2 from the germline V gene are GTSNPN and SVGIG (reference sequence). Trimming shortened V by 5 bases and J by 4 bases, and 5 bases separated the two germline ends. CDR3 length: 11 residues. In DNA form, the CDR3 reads TGTGCCTGGGACAGCACCGGGGAGCTGTTTTTT. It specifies CAWDSTGELFF.

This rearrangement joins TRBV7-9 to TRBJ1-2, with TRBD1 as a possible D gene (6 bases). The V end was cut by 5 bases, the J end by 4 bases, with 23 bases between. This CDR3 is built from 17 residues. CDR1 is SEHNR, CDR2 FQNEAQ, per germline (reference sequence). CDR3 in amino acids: CASSRSQGHPALYGYTF. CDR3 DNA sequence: TGTGCCAGCAGCCGATCCCAGGGGCACCCTGCCCTCTATGGCTACACCTTC.

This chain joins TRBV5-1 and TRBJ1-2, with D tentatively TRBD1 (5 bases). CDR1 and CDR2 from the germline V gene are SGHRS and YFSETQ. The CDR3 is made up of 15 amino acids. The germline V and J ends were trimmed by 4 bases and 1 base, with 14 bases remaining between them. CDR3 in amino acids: CASSPHPQGNYGYTF. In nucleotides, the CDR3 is TGCGCCAGCAGCCCGCACCCCCAGGGTAACTATGGCTACACCTTC.